A single T cell receptor beta chain is shown here with its context. Its antigen remains unknown. The data derive from a study of shared clonotypes between healthy human individuals. Study background: The donor pool was made up of a couple of women and a few men aged 18 to 49. CD4 naive and memory got three plates each, CD8 naive two, CD8 memory one. General observations from the study: Some clonotypes were shared by all four sorted-subset donors, while others were not shared. The non-shared ones had lower generation probabilities than the shared ones.

Terminally differentiated effector memory CD45RA+ cells were excluded from the naive CD8 cells, which were CD45RO-negative and positively selected for CCR7. Donors, without exception, were Caucasian adults residing in Nashville, Tennessee. Some clones are missing from TCRdb's copy, which holds only in-frame ones; the method was immunoSEQ multiplex PCR. The sample consists of about 2 million clones, about 95% of them appearing once. The CDR3 loop spans 13 amino acids. Trimming left V 5 bases short and J 11 bases short, with 13 bases between. Germline CDR1 reads MNHEY; CDR2 reads SMNVEV (reference sequence).

The clonotype originates from a man aged 18 to 29 in good health. The sequenced sample was naive CD8+ T cells sorted from blood. V and J are TRBV27 and TRBJ1-6; D possibly corresponds to TRBD1 (5 bases). The CDR3 protein is CASSKGMTTPLHF. In nucleotides, the CDR3 is TGTGCCAGCAGTAAGGGGATGACGACACCCCTCCACTTT.